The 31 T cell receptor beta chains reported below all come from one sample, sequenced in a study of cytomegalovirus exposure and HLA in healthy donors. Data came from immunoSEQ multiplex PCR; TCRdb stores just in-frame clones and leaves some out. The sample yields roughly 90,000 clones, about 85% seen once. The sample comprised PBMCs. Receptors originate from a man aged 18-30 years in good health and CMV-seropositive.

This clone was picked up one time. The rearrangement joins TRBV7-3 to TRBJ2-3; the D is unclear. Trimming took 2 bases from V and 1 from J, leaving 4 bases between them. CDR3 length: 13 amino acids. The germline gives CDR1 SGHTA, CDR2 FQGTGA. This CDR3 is CASSLQGTDTQYF. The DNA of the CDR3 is TGTGCCAGCAGCTTACAGGGCACAGATACGCAGTATTTT. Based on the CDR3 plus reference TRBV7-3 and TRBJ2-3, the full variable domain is GAGVSQTPSNKVTEKGKYVELRCDPISGHTALYWYRQSLGQGPEFLIYFQGTGAADDSGLPNDRFFAVRPEGSVSTLKIQRTERGDSAVYLCASSLQGTDTQYFGPGTRLTVL.

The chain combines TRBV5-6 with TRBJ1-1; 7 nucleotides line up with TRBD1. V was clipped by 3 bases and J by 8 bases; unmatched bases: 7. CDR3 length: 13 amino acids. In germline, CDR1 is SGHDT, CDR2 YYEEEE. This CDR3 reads CASSWGTVVEAFF. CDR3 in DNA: TGTGCCAGCAGCTGGGGGACAGTGGTAGAAGCTTTCTTT.

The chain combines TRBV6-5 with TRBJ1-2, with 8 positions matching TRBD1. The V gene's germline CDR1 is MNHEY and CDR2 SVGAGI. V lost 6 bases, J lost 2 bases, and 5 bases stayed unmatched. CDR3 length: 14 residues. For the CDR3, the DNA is TGTGCCAGCAGGCGGGGGACAGGCAACTATGGCTACACCTTC. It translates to CASRRGTGNYGYTF.

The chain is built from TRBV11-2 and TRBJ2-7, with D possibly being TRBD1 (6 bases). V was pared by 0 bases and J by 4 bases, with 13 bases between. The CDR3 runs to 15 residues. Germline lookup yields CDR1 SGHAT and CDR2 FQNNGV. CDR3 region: CASSLDLTGNYEQYF. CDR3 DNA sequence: TGTGCCAGCAGCTTAGATTTAACAGGGAATTACGAGCAGTACTTC.

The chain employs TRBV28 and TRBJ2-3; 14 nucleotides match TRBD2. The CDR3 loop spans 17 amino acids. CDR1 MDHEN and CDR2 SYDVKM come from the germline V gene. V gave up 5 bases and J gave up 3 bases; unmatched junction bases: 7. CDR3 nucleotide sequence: TGTGCCAGCAGTCAAGCGGGACTAGCGGGAGAGACAGATACGCAGTATTTT. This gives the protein CASSQAGLAGETDTQYF.

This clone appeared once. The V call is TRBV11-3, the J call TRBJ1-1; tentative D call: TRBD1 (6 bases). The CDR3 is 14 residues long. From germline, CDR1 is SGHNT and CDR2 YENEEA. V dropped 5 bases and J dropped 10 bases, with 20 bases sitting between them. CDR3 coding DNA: TGTGCCAGCAGCCGAGGACAGAGCCCCGCGCTAGCTTTCTTT. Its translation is CASSRGQSPALAFF.

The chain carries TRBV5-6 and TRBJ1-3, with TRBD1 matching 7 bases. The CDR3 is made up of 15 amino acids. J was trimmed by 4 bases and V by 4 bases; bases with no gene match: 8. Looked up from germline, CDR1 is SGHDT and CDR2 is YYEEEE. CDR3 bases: TGTGCCAGCAGCGGAGAACAGGGGACGGGAAACACCATATATTTT. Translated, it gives CASSGEQGTGNTIYF.

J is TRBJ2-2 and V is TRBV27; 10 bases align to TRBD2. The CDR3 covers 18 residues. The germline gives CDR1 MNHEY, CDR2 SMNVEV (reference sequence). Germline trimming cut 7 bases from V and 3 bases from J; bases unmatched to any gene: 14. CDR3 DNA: TGTGCCAGCACTCTAAATCCCGGGACTAGCGCTTACACCGGGGAGCTGTTTTTT. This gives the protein CASTLNPGTSAYTGELFF.

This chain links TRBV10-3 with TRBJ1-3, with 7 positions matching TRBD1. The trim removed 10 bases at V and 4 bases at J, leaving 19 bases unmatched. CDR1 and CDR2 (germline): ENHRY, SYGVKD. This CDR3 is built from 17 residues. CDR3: CATAGGTASNLGNTIYF. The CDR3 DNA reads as TGTGCCACCGCGGGGGGGACAGCATCTAATCTAGGAAACACCATATATTTT.

The CDR3 region is CASSLTVAAVFGELFF. CDR3 nucleotide sequence: TGTGCCAGCAGCCTTACAGTTGCCGCCGTCTTCGGGGAGCTGTTTTTT. V gene TRBV5-4 combines with J gene TRBJ2-2; D unresolved. The V and J ends lost 4 bases and 7 bases respectively, with 20 bases between them. This CDR3 contains 16 residues. The germline V gene has CDR1 SGHNT and CDR2 YYREEE (reference sequence). The complete variable domain, with remaining parts taken from reference TRBV5-4 and TRBJ2-2, reads ETGVTQSPTHLIKTRGQQVTLRCSSQSGHNTVSWYQQALGQGPQFIFQYYREEENGRGNFPPRFSGLQFPNYSSELNVNALELDDSALYLCASSLTVAAVFGELFFGEGSRLTVL.

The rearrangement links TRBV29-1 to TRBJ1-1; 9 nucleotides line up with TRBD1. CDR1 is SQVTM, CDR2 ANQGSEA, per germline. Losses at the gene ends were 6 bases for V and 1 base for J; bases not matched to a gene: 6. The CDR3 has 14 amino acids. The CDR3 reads CSVRTGERNTEAFF. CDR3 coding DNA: TGCAGCGTCCGGACAGGGGAAAGGAACACTGAAGCTTTCTTT.

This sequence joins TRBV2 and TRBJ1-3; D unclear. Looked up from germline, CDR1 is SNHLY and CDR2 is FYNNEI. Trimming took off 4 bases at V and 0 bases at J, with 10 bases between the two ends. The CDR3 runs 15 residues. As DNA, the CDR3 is TGTGCCAGCAGTGTAAGAGCCCTCTCTGGAAACACCATATATTTT. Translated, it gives CASSVRALSGNTIYF.

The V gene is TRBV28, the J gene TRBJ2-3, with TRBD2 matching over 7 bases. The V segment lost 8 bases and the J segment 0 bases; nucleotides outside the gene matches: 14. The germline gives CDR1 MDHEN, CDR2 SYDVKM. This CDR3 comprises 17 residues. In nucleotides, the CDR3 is TGTGCCAGCGTAACAGGAGGGACTACACTAAGCACAGATACGCAGTATTTT. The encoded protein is CASVTGGTTLSTDTQYF. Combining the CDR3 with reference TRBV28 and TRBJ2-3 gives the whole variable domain DVKVTQSSRYLVKRTGEKVFLECVQDMDHENMFWYRQDPGLGLRLIYFSYDVKMKEKGDIPEGYSVSREKKERFSLILESASTNQTSMYLCASVTGGTTLSTDTQYFGPGTRLTVL.

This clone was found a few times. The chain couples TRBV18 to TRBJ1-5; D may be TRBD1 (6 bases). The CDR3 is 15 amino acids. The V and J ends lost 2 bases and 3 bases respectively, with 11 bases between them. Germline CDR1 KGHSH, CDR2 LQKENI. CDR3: CASSPIRDTNQPQHF. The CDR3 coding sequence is TGTGCCAGCTCACCAATCCGGGACACCAATCAGCCCCAGCATTTT.

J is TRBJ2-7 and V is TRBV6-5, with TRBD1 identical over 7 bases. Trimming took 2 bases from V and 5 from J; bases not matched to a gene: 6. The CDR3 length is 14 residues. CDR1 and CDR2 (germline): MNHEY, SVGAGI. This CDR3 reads CASSYQRGPHEQYF. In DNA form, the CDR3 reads TGTGCCAGCAGTTACCAAAGGGGGCCCCACGAGCAGTACTTC.

The CDR3 loop is CASSSGLASSYNEQFF. Written as DNA, the CDR3 is TGTGCCAGCAGCTCGGGACTAGCAAGCTCCTACAATGAGCAGTTCTTC. The rearrangement joins TRBV5-4 to TRBJ2-1, with 9 bases identical to TRBD2. The J segment lost 0 bases and the V segment lost 3 bases, leaving 4 bases of the junction unmatched. CDR3 length equals 16 residues. Germline V gene data show CDR1 as SGHNT and CDR2 as YYREEE (reference sequence). The variable domain in full, completed from reference TRBV5-4 and TRBJ2-1, reads ETGVTQSPTHLIKTRGQQVTLRCSSQSGHNTVSWYQQALGQGPQFIFQYYREEENGRGNFPPRFSGLQFPNYSSELNVNALELDDSALYLCASSSGLASSYNEQFFGPGTRLTVL.

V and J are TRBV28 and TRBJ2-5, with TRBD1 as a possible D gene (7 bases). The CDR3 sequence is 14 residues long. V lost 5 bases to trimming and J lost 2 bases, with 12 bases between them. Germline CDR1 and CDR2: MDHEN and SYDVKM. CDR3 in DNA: TGTGCCAGCAGTAGGAGGGACAGACAAGAGACCCAGTACTTC. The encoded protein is CASSRRDRQETQYF.

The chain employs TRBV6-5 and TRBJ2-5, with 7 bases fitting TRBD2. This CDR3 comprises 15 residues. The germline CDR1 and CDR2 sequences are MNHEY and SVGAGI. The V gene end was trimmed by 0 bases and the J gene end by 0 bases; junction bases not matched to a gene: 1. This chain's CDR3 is CASSYSGGDQETQYF. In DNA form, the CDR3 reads TGTGCCAGCAGTTACTCGGGAGGGGACCAAGAGACCCAGTACTTC.

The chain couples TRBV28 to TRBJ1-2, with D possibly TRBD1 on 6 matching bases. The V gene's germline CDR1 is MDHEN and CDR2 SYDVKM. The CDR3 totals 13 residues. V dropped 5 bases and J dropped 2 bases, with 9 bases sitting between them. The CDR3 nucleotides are TGTGCCAGCAGTGGGGGACAAAACTATGGCTACACCTTC. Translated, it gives CASSGGQNYGYTF.

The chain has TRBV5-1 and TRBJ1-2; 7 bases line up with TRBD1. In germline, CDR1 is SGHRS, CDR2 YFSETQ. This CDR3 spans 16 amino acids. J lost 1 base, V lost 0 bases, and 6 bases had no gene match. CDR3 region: CASSLGQGDFNYGYTF. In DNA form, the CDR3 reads TGCGCCAGCAGCTTGGGACAGGGTGATTTTAACTATGGCTACACCTTC.

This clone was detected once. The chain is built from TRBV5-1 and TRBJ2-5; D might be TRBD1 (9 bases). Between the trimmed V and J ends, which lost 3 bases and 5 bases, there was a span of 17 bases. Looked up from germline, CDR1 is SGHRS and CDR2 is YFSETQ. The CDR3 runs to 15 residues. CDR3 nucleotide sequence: TGCGCCAGCAGCTGGGGACAGGGACTAGTGGAGACCCAGTACTTC. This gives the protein CASSWGQGLVETQYF.

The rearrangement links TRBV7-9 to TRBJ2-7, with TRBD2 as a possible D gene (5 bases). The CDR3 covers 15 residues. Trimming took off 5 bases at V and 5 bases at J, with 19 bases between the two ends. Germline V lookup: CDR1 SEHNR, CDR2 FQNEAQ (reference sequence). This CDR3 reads CASSPVGLTSDEQYF. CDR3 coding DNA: TGTGCCAGCAGCCCCGTCGGACTTACTTCTGACGAGCAGTACTTC.

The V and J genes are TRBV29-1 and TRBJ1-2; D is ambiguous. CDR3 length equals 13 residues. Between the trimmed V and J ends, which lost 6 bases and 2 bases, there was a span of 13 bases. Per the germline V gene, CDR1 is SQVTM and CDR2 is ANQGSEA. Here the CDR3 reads CSVGVAANYGYTF. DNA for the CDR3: TGCAGCGTCGGGGTGGCGGCGAACTATGGCTACACCTTC. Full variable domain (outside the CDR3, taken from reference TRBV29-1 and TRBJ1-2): SAVISQKPSRDICQRGTSLTIQCQVDSQVTMMFWYRQQPGQSLTLIATANQGSEATYESGFVIDKFPISRPNLTFSTLTVSNMSPEDSSIYLCSVGVAANYGYTFGSGTRLTVV.

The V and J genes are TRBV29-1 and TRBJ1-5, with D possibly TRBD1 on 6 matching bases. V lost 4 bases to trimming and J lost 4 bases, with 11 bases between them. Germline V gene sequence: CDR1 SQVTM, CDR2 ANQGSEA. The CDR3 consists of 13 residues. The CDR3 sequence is CSVARGLNQPQHF. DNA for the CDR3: TGCAGCGTTGCCAGGGGACTAAATCAGCCCCAGCATTTT.

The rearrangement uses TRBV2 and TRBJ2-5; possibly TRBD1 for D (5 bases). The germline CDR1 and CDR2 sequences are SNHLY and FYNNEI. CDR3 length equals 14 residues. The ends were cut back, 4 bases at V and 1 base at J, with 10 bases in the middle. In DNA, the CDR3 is TGTGCCAGCAGTGTTCGACAGACCCAAGAGACCCAGTACTTC. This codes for CASSVRQTQETQYF.

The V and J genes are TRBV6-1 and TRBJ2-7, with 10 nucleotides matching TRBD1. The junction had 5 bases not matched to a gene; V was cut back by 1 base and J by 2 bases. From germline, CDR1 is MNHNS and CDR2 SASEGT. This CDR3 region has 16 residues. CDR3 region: CASSEVRGQGAYEQYF. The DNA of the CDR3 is TGTGCCAGCAGTGAAGTCCGAGGACAGGGGGCCTACGAGCAGTACTTC.

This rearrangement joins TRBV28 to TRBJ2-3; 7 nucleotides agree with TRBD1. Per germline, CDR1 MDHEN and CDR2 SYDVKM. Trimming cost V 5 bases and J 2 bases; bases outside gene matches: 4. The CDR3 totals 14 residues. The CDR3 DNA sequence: TGTGCCAGCAGTCCCGGGACAGACACAGATACGCAGTATTTT. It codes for CASSPGTDTDTQYF.

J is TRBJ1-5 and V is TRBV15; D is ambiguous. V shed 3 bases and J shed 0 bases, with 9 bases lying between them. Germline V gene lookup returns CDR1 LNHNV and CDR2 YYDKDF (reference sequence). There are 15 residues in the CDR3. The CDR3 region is CATSRGGLSNQPQHF. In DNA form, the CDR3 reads TGTGCCACCAGCAGGGGCGGGCTTAGCAATCAGCCCCAGCATTTT.

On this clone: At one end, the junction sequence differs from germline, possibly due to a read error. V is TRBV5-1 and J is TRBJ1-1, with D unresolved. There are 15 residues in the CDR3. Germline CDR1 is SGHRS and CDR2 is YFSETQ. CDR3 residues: CTSSLETPDDTEAFF. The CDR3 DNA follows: TGCACCAGCAGCTTAGAGACTCCAGACGACACTGAAGCTTTCTTT.

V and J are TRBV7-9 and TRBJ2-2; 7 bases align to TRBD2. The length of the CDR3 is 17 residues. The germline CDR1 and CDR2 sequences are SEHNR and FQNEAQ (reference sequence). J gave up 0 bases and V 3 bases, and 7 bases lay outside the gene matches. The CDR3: CASSFPSSGANTGELFF. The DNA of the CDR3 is TGTGCCAGCAGCTTCCCCTCTAGCGGAGCGAACACCGGGGAGCTGTTTTTT. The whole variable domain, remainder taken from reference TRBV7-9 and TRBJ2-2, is DTGVSQNPRHKITKRGQNVTFRCDPISEHNRLYWYRQTLGQGPEFLTYFQNEAQLEKSRLLSDRFSAERPKGSFSTLEIQRTEQGDSAMYLCASSFPSSGANTGELFFGEGSRLTVL.

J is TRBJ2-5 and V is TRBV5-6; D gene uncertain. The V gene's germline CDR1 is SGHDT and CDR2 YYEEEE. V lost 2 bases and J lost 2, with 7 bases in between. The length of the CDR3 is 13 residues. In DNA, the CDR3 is TGTGCCAGCAGCTTTGGCCAGCAAGAGACCCAGTACTTC. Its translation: CASSFGQQETQYF. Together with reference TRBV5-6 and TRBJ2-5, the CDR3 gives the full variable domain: DAGVTQSPTHLIKTRGQQVTLRCSPKSGHDTVSWYQQALGQGPQFIFQYYEEEERQRGNFPDRFSGHQFPNYSSELNVNALLLGDSALYLCASSFGQQETQYFGPGTRLLVL.